This T cell receptor (beta chain) was obtained from a study of T cell responses to AZD1222 COVID-19 vaccine. General observations from the study: Clonal diversity may have been underestimated, and the donors were mostly white British, with more females than males.

Generated by immunoSEQ multiplex PCR, the TCRdb table keeps only in-frame clones and is missing some. The repertoire holds tens of thousands of clones, with more than 75% as singletons. A note on this clone: The target antigen is unknown.

The sequences come from peripheral blood, collected on day 0 of AZD1222 vaccination. This sequence originates from an adult in good health.

CDR3 in amino acids: CASRGQGTGNTIYF. For the CDR3, the DNA is TGTGCCAGCAGGGGCCAGGGCACTGGAAACACCATATATTTT. The chain uses TRBV6-5 and TRBJ1-3, with D possibly matching TRBD1 (5 bases). CDR1 is MNHEY and CDR2 is SVGAGI in the germline V gene. Trimming removed 6 bases from V and 2 bases from J, with 11 bases in between. The CDR3 contains 14 residues.